This record covers a single T cell receptor (beta chain). What it binds is unknown. The entry originates in a study of response to subunit inactivated influenza vaccine. Findings and caveats of the study: The authors put forward the suggestion that each seasonal influenza vaccination may bring in only a limited number of new T cells.

The V and J ends lost 4 bases and 5 bases respectively, with 22 bases between them. This CDR3 is built from 17 residues. Germline assignment: CDR1 SGHDN and CDR2 FVKESK. One entry per CDR3 protein, called by TCRdb with MiXCR from the RT-PCR reads. The sample contains more than 400,000 distinct CDR3 sequences, less than 7.5% of which appear only once. The sequences come from PBMCs from blood, collected less than 30 months after vaccination. The gene calls are TRBV14 and TRBJ2-3; perhaps TRBD2 as D (6 bases). The clonotype comes from a man between 50 and 75 years old who received an inactivated influenza vaccine. The CDR3 is CASSRVRGRLGGDTQYF. In DNA, the CDR3 is TGTGCCAGCAGCCGCGTTCGGGGCAGATTGGGAGGAGATACGCAGTATTTT.